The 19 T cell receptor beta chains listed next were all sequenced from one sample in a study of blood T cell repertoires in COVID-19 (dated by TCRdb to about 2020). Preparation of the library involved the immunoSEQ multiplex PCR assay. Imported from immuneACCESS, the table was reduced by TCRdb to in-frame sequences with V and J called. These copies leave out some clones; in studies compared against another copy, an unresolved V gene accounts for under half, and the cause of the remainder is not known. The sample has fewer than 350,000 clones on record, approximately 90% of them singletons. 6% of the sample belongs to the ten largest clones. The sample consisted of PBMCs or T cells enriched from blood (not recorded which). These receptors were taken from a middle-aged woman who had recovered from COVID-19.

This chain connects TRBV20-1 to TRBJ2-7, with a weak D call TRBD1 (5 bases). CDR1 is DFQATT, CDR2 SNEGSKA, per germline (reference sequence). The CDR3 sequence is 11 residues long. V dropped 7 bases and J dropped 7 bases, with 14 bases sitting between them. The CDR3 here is CSVPQDREQYF. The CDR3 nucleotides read TGCAGTGTCCCACAGGACCGGGAGCAGTACTTC.

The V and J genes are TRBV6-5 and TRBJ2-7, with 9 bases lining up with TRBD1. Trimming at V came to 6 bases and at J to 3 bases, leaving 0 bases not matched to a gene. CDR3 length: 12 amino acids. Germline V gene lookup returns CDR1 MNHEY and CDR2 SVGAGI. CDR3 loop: CASRGQGYEQYF. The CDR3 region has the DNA TGTGCCAGCAGGGGACAGGGCTACGAGCAGTACTTC.

This CDR3 is CATSDLARPDTQYF. The CDR3 bases are TGTGCCACCAGTGATTTGGCGAGGCCAGATACGCAGTATTTT. The rearrangement links TRBV24-1 to TRBJ2-3; D is unclear. V was cut by 0 bases and J by 4 bases, with 7 bases left in between. Per the germline V gene, CDR1 is KGHDR and CDR2 is SFDVKD. The length of the CDR3 is 14 residues.

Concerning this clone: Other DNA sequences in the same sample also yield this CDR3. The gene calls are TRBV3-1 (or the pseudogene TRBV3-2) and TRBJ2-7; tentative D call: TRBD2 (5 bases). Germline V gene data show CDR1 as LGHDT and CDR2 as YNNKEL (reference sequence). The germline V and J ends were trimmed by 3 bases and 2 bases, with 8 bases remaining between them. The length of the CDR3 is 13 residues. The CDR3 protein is CASSQAGAYEQYF. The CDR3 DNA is TGTGCCAGCAGCCAGGCCGGGGCCTACGAGCAGTACTTC.

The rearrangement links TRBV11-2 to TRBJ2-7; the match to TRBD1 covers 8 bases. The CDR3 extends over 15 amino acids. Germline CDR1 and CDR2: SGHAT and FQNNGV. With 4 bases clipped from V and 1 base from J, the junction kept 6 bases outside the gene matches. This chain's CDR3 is CASSSDRGISYEQYF. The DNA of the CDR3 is TGTGCCAGCAGCTCAGACAGGGGAATTTCCTACGAGCAGTACTTC. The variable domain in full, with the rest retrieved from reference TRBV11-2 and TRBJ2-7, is EAGVAQSPRYKIIEKRQSVAFWCNPISGHATLYWYQQILGQGPKLLIQFQNNGVVDDSQLPKDRFSAERLKGVDSTLKIQPAKLEDSAVYLCASSSDRGISYEQYFGPGTRLTVT.

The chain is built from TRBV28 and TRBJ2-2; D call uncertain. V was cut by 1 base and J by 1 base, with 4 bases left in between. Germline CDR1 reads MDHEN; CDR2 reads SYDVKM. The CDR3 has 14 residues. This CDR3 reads CASSLFWNTGELFF. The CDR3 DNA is TGTGCCAGCAGTTTATTCTGGAACACCGGGGAGCTGTTTTTT.

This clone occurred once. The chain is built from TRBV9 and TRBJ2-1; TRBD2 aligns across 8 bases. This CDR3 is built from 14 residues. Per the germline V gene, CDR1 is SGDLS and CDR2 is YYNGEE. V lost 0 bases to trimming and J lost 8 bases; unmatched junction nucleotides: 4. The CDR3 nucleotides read TGTGCCAGCAGCGTAGGAGCGGGAGCTGATGAGCAGTTCTTC. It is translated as CASSVGAGADEQFF.

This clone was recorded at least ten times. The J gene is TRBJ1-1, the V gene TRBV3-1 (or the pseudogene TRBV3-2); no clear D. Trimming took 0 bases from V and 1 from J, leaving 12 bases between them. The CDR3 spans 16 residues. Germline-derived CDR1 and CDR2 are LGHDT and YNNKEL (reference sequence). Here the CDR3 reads CASSQDLLSGNTEAFF. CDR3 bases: TGTGCCAGCAGCCAAGATCTCCTTTCAGGGAACACTGAAGCTTTCTTT.

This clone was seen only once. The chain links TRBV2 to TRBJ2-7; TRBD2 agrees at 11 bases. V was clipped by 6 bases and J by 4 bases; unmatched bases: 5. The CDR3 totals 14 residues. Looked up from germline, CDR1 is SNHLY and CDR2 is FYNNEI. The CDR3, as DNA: TGTGCCAGCAGGATACTAGCGGGAGCATACGAGCAGTACTTC. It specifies CASRILAGAYEQYF.

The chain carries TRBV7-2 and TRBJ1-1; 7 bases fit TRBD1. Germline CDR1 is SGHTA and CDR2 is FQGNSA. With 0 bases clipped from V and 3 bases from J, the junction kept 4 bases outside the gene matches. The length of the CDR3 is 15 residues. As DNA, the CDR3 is TGTGCCAGCAGCTTAGCAACAGGGGTGGACACTGAAGCTTTCTTT. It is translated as CASSLATGVDTEAFF.

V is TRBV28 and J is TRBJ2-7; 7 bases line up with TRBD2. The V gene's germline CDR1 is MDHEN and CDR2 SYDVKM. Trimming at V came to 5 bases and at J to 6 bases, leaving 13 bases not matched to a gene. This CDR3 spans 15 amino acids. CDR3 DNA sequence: TGTGCCAGCAGTCCCCGGGGAGGGTGGGCTTTCGAGCAGTACTTC. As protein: CASSPRGGWAFEQYF.

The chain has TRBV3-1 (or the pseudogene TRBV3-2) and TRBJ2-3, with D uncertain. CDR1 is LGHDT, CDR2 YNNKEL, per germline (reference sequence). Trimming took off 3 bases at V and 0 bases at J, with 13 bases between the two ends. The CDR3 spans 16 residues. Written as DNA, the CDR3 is TGTGCCAGCAGCCATGGTTTCGGTACTAGCACAGATACGCAGTATTTT. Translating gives CASSHGFGTSTDTQYF.

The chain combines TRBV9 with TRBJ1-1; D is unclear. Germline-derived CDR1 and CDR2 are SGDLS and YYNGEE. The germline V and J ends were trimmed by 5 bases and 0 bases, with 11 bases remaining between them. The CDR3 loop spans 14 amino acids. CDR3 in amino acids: CASSSRAMNTEAFF. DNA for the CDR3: TGTGCCAGCAGTAGCAGAGCCATGAACACTGAAGCTTTCTTT.

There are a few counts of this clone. The CDR3 loop reads CASSSYTGAGEKLFF. The CDR3 DNA sequence: TGTGCCAGCAGCTCCTACACAGGGGCTGGGGAAAAACTGTTTTTT. The chain links TRBV7-9 to TRBJ1-4; 7 positions match TRBD1. The ends lost 4 bases at V and 8 bases at J; junction bases unmatched: 10. The CDR3 covers 15 residues. The germline V gene encodes CDR1 SEHNR and CDR2 FQNEAQ (reference sequence).

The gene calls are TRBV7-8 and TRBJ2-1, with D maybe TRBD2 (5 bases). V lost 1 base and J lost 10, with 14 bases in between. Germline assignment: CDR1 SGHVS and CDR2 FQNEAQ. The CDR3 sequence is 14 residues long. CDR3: CASSLGNSAYEQFF. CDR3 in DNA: TGTGCCAGCAGCTTAGGTAATAGCGCATACGAGCAGTTCTTC.

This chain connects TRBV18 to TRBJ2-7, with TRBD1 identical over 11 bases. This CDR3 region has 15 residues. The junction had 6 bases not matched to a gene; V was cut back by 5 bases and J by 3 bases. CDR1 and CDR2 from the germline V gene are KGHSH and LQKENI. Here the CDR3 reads CASSSAGTGGYEQYF. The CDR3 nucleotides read TGTGCCAGCTCATCGGCCGGGACAGGGGGCTACGAGCAGTACTTC. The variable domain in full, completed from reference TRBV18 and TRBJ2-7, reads NAGVMQNPRHLVRRRGQEARLRCSPMKGHSHVYWYRQLPEEGLKFMVYLQKENIIDESGMPKERFSAEFPKEGPSILRIQQVVRGDSAAYFCASSSAGTGGYEQYFGPGTRLTVT.

CDR3 sequence reads: CASSLVRGSGNTIYF. In DNA, the CDR3 is TGTGCCAGCAGCTTAGTTAGGGGGTCTGGAAACACCATATATTTT. The chain couples TRBV7-9 to TRBJ1-3; D possibly corresponds to TRBD1 (6 bases). Deletions cut 1 base from V and 1 base from J, with 8 bases between. The CDR3 sequence is 15 residues long. Germline CDR1 is SEHNR and CDR2 is FQNEAQ (reference sequence).

Here the CDR3 DNA reads TGTGCCAGCAGTCCAACAGCGGGACCCACCTACGAGCAGTACTTC. This gives the protein CASSPTAGPTYEQYF. The V and J genes are TRBV27 and TRBJ2-7; TRBD2 matches at 7 bases. The CDR3 length is 15 residues. From germline, CDR1 is MNHEY and CDR2 SMNVEV (reference sequence). J was trimmed by 2 bases and V by 5 bases; bases with no gene match: 9.

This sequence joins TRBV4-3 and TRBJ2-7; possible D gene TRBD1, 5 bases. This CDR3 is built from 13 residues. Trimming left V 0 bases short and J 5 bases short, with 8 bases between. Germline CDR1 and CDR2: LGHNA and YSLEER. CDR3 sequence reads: CASSQDWGDEQYF. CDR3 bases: TGCGCCAGCAGCCAAGATTGGGGCGACGAGCAGTACTTC.